This TCR beta chain derives from a study of molecular identifiers for immune sequencing clone quantification. There are 16 residues in the CDR3. Germline trimming cut 3 bases from V and 7 bases from J; bases unmatched to any gene: 12. Bulk TCR libraries were made with methods that had been previously described and with listed TCR primers. TCRdb ran MiXCR on the PCR reads and lists one entry per CDR3 protein. The table lists some 97,000 distinct CDR3 sequences, 20% to 30% of them singletons. This clonotype showed up just a few times. The sequenced material came from naive CD8+ T cells from blood, with Jurkat cell RNA spiked in. The subset: FACS-sorted CD8+CD4-CCR7+CD45RA+ naive T cells. V usage is TRBV12-3 or TRBV12-4 and J usage is TRBJ2-1, with 7 positions matching TRBD2. This TCR was sampled from a human donor in good health. Some libraries in this study had Jurkat cell RNA spiked in. In DNA, the CDR3 is TGTGCCAGCAGTTTTCTAAGGGTTGGGGGGGGGAATGAGCAGTTCTTC. It encodes CASSFLRVGGGNEQFF.